This TCR beta chain originates from a study of response to subunit inactivated influenza vaccine. General observations from the study: Seasonal influenza vaccination, on each occasion, was suggested by the authors to recruit few new T cells.

Trimming removed 6 bases from V and 5 bases from J, with 8 bases in between. The CDR3 totals 12 residues. Germline-derived CDR1 and CDR2 are SGHNT and YYREEE (reference sequence). TCRdb ran MiXCR on the RT-PCR reads and lists one entry per CDR3 protein. The data contain 290,000 or so distinct CDR3 sequences, roughly 22% of them singletons. Concerning this clonotype itself: The antigen remains unidentified. This could be a read error, since a much larger clone is one nucleotide away.

This TCR derives from a man between 50 and 70 years old who received an inactivated influenza vaccine. The chain combines TRBV5-4 with TRBJ1-4; D ambiguous. Sequences were derived from PBMCs from blood, sampled approximately 22 months after vaccination. This CDR3 reads CASTRSNEKLFF. The CDR3 bases are TGTGCCAGCACCCGGAGCAATGAAAAACTGTTTTTT.